The present T cell receptor beta chain was sequenced within a study of identical twins. Study results and caveats: Invariant T cells like MAIT and iNKT could partly confound the zero-insertion analyses.

The CDR3 totals 15 residues. V dropped 5 bases and J dropped 4 bases, with 15 bases sitting between them. Germline V CDR1 and CDR2: MDHEN, SYDVKM. All donors were healthy, and all were Caucasian. Details on this clonotype: Its matching antigen is unknown.

TCRdb redid the calling of the 5' RACE reads with MiXCR, one entry per CDR3 protein. The profile shows around 250,000 distinct CDR3 sequences, roughly 13% of them singletons. This sample also belongs to another study, concerning yellow fever vaccine responses in identical twins.

The sample taken for sequencing was memory (CD45RO+) T cells sorted from blood. The clonotype comes from a woman between 18 and 30 years old in good health. This sequence joins TRBV28 and TRBJ2-1; a possible D gene is TRBD2 (5 bases). This CDR3 reads CASSPRGIPYNEQFF. As DNA, the CDR3 is TGTGCCAGCAGTCCGAGAGGGATCCCTTACAATGAGCAGTTCTTC.